The 30 T cell receptor beta chains below were found in one sample sequenced in a study of beta chain features in type 1 diabetes. The entirety of the isolated RNA underwent reverse transcription, so expressed TCRB transcripts were sequenced. Here immunoSEQ multiplex PCR was the method, and the copy in TCRdb shows in-frame clones only, minus some. The sample lists 150,000 to 170,000 clones; about 8.5% were seen once. The sequenced material came from central memory CD4+ T cells from blood. The origin of the receptors is a young man in good health.

This chain joins TRBV5-1 and TRBJ2-1; TRBD2 is a possible D gene (7 bases). Per germline, CDR1 SGHRS and CDR2 YFSETQ. The V gene lost 4 bases and the J gene lost 2 bases, with 13 bases spanning the gap. This CDR3 has 15 residues. The CDR3 region has the DNA TGCGCCAGCAGCGAGGGGGGGGTGGCCTACAATGAGCAGTTCTTC. Its protein is CASSEGGVAYNEQFF.

This clone showed up many times. The chain uses TRBV4-3 and TRBJ2-3, with a weak D call TRBD2 (6 bases). Trimming pared 0 bases from V and 0 bases from J, leaving 13 bases between. The germline CDR1 and CDR2 sequences are LGHNA and YSLEER. The CDR3 loop spans 17 amino acids. The CDR3 DNA reads TGCGCCAGCAGCCAAGATCGGGGTAGCGGAAGCACAGATACGCAGTATTTT. Protein: CASSQDRGSGSTDTQYF.

CDR3 sequence reads: CASSEPGEGQPQHF. DNA of the CDR3: TGTGCCAGCAGTGAACCAGGGGAGGGTCAGCCCCAGCATTTT. The chain links TRBV25-1 to TRBJ1-5, with D possibly TRBD1 on 6 matching bases. Germline V gene sequence: CDR1 MGHDK, CDR2 SYGVNS. V lost 2 bases and J lost 6, with 11 bases in between. CDR3 length: 14 amino acids.

This clone was observed many times. This rearrangement joins TRBV29-1 to TRBJ2-3; 11 bases are a match to TRBD2. In germline, CDR1 is SQVTM, CDR2 ANQGSEA. This CDR3 has 14 residues. V dropped 5 bases and J dropped 5; count of bases not matched to a gene: 6. CDR3 DNA sequence: TGCAGCGTTCAGACTAGCGGGATTGGAGATACGCAGTATTTT. Translating it yields CSVQTSGIGDTQYF.

This chain uses TRBV6-1 with TRBJ1-2; D possibly corresponds to TRBD1 (5 bases). Trimming shortened V by 3 bases and J by 8 bases, and 10 bases separated the two germline ends. Germline lookup yields CDR1 MNHNS and CDR2 SASEGT. The CDR3 contains 12 residues. As DNA, the CDR3 is TGTGCCAGCAGTGACGGGGGTGTCGGCTACACCTTC. Residues: CASSDGGVGYTF.

V gene TRBV28 combines with J gene TRBJ1-4; D might be TRBD1 (5 bases). From germline, CDR1 is MDHEN and CDR2 SYDVKM. The CDR3 is 12 amino acids. The V end lost 5 bases, the J end lost 5 bases, and 6 bases lay between the germline ends. The CDR3 is CASSAGNEKLFF. For the CDR3, the DNA is TGTGCCAGCAGTGCAGGGAATGAAAAACTGTTTTTT.

This clone was observed at least ten times. This chain uses TRBV20-1 with TRBJ1-2; D possibly corresponds to TRBD1 (6 bases). The CDR3 covers 11 residues. V lost 5 bases, J lost 7 bases, and 11 bases lay in between. Germline CDR1 DFQATT, CDR2 SNEGSKA (reference sequence). CDR3 in amino acids: CSAATGFGYTF. The CDR3 DNA reads as TGCAGTGCTGCCACAGGGTTTGGCTACACCTTC.

This clone has just a few counts. The chain recombines TRBV28 with TRBJ2-7; 7 bases are a match to TRBD2. V lost 6 bases to trimming and J lost 4 bases; unmatched junction nucleotides: 9. The CDR3 sequence is 14 residues long. Germline lookup yields CDR1 MDHEN and CDR2 SYDVKM. This chain's CDR3 is CASSPGGSAYEQYF. CDR3 in DNA: TGTGCCAGCAGCCCCGGGGGGTCCGCGTACGAGCAGTACTTC.

The chain couples TRBV7-9 to TRBJ2-1; 8 nucleotides align to TRBD2. This CDR3 has 17 amino acids. The ends lost 5 bases at V and 4 bases at J; junction bases unmatched: 13. The germline V gene has CDR1 SEHNR and CDR2 FQNEAQ (reference sequence). The CDR3 protein is CASSPSPQRGRYNEQFF. For the CDR3, the DNA is TGTGCCAGCAGCCCTTCCCCACAGCGGGGGCGATACAATGAGCAGTTCTTC.

This clone came up a few times. The genes are TRBV6-5 and TRBJ2-2; D possibly corresponds to TRBD1 (6 bases). V was pared by 6 bases and J by 1 base, with 9 bases between. CDR3 length: 14 amino acids. The germline CDR1 and CDR2 sequences are MNHEY and SVGAGI. CDR3 in amino acids: CASRKQGNTGELFF. In DNA, the CDR3 is TGTGCCAGCAGAAAACAGGGGAACACCGGGGAGCTGTTTTTT.

This clone came up a few times. The chain links TRBV6-4 to TRBJ2-5; the match to TRBD1 covers 7 bases. This CDR3 spans 13 amino acids. CDR1 and CDR2 (germline): MRHNA, SNTAGT. V shed 3 bases and J 5 bases; nucleotides not matched to a gene: 3. Here the CDR3 reads CASSETGDETQYF. The CDR3 bases are TGTGCCAGCAGTGAAACAGGGGACGAGACCCAGTACTTC.

Written as DNA, the CDR3 is TGCGCCAGCAGCCTTAAAGCGGGGGGCGGCTCAGATACGCAGTATTTT. It codes for CASSLKAGGGSDTQYF. This sequence joins TRBV5-1 and TRBJ2-3; the match to TRBD2 covers 9 bases. CDR3 length equals 16 residues. Germline CDR1 is SGHRS and CDR2 is YFSETQ. The J segment lost 4 bases and the V segment lost 4 bases, leaving 10 bases of the junction unmatched.

J is TRBJ1-6 and V is TRBV7-2; no reliable D call. Trimming shortened V by 7 bases and J by 2 bases, and 12 bases separated the two germline ends. The CDR3 has 15 residues. Germline CDR1 and CDR2: SGHTA and FQGNSA. CDR3 nucleotide sequence: TGTGCCAGCACCCCCCGCGGGCCCTATAATTCACCCCTCCACTTT. Translation gives CASTPRGPYNSPLHF.

V is TRBV9 and J is TRBJ2-3; possibly TRBD1 for D (7 bases). Germline V gives CDR1 SGDLS, CDR2 YYNGEE. V was trimmed by 3 bases and J by 2 bases, leaving 10 bases between them. This CDR3 contains 14 residues. The CDR3 region is CASSAGGSTDTQYF. CDR3 coding DNA: TGTGCCAGCAGCGCAGGGGGGTCCACAGATACGCAGTATTTT.

This clone was counted a few times. The chain couples TRBV7-2 to TRBJ2-2, with D possibly TRBD1 on 5 matching bases. The germline V gene encodes CDR1 SGHTA and CDR2 FQGNSA. V shed 2 bases and J shed 1 base, with 8 bases lying between them. CDR3 length: 15 amino acids. This CDR3 is CASSLLGVNTGELFF. In DNA form, the CDR3 reads TGTGCCAGCAGCTTACTAGGGGTGAACACCGGGGAGCTGTTTTTT.

The chain joins TRBV18 to TRBJ1-1, with TRBD1 identical over 8 bases. CDR1 and CDR2 from the germline V gene are KGHSH and LQKENI. This CDR3 has 16 residues. Trimming took 3 bases from V and 1 from J; bases not matched to a gene: 7. The CDR3 DNA reads as TGTGCCAGCTCACCTCCGTCCGGACAGGGGAACACTGAAGCTTTCTTT. Amino acids: CASSPPSGQGNTEAFF.

The chain carries TRBV19 and TRBJ2-7, with D unclear. The CDR3 length is 15 residues. V lost 5 bases to trimming and J lost 2 bases, with 16 bases between them. Germline values: CDR1 LNHDA, CDR2 SQIVND (reference sequence). CDR3 amino acids: CASSLQARDPYEQYF. The CDR3 bases are TGTGCCAGTAGTTTGCAGGCCCGCGACCCCTACGAGCAGTACTTC.

This clone was seen a handful of times. The chain recombines TRBV28 with TRBJ1-1; weak D call: TRBD1 (5 bases). From germline, CDR1 is MDHEN and CDR2 SYDVKM. V was trimmed by 4 bases and J by 6 bases, leaving 9 bases between them. CDR3 length equals 12 residues. The CDR3 protein is CASSSTGPEAFF. The CDR3 DNA reads as TGTGCCAGCAGTTCAACAGGTCCTGAAGCTTTCTTT. Full variable domain (remainder filled in from reference TRBV28 and TRBJ1-1): DVKVTQSSRYLVKRTGEKVFLECVQDMDHENMFWYRQDPGLGLRLIYFSYDVKMKEKGDIPEGYSVSREKKERFSLILESASTNQTSMYLCASSSTGPEAFFGQGTRLTVV.

J is TRBJ2-1 and V is TRBV30, with 7 positions matching TRBD1. The trim removed 7 bases at V and 4 bases at J, leaving 4 bases unmatched. This CDR3 comprises 12 residues. Germline V lookup: CDR1 GTSNPN, CDR2 SVGIG (reference sequence). The CDR3 loop is CASGQIYNEQFF. In DNA, the CDR3 is TGTGCCTCGGGACAGATTTACAATGAGCAGTTCTTC.

At least ten counts were recorded for this clone. The chain has TRBV7-9 and TRBJ1-2; D remains unclear. CDR3 size: 15 residues. Trimming stripped 3 bases from V and 8 bases from J, with 19 bases between. Looked up from germline, CDR1 is SEHNR and CDR2 is FQNEAQ (reference sequence). CDR3 DNA: TGTGCCAGCAGCTTGTACGATGTCCGCCTAGGAGGCTACACCTTC. Its protein product is CASSLYDVRLGGYTF.

The rearrangement uses TRBV6-6 and TRBJ1-1; D is possibly TRBD1 (5 bases). Trimming took 6 bases from V and 7 from J, leaving 15 bases between them. The CDR3 runs to 13 residues. The germline V gene encodes CDR1 MNHNY and CDR2 SVGAGI (reference sequence). CDR3 bases: TGTGCCAGCAGACCCTCCGGGGGATTTGAAGCTTTCTTT. Amino acids: CASRPSGGFEAFF.

V is TRBV5-1 and J is TRBJ2-1, with TRBD2 matching 10 bases. The germline gives CDR1 SGHRS, CDR2 YFSETQ. This CDR3 is 16 amino acids long. Losses at the gene ends were 1 base for V and 5 bases for J; bases not matched to a gene: 6. CDR3 nucleotides: TGCGCCAGCAGCTTGAATTCCCTAGCGGGAGACAATGAGCAGTTCTTC. Translated: CASSLNSLAGDNEQFF.

In this sample, this clone turned up a few times. V and J are TRBV28 and TRBJ1-2; 9 bases align to TRBD1. V shed 8 bases, J shed 5 bases, and the junction held 6 bases outside the gene matches. This CDR3 region has 13 residues. Germline V gene sequence: CDR1 MDHEN, CDR2 SYDVKM. CDR3 in amino acids: CASGQGSWYGYTF. For the CDR3, the DNA is TGTGCCAGCGGACAGGGGTCATGGTATGGCTACACCTTC.

This clone was seen a few times. J is TRBJ2-5 and V is TRBV7-9; D unclear. The V end was cut by 5 bases, the J end by 3 bases, with 10 bases between. This CDR3 is built from 13 residues. Looked up from germline, CDR1 is SEHNR and CDR2 is FQNEAQ (reference sequence). CDR3 nucleotides: TGTGCCAGCAGCCGCGACAAAAAAGAGACCCAGTACTTC. This translates into CASSRDKKETQYF. The full variable domain, in which reference TRBV7-9 and TRBJ2-5 provide the parts outside the CDR3, is DTGVSQNPRHKITKRGQNVTFRCDPISEHNRLYWYRQTLGQGPEFLTYFQNEAQLEKSRLLSDRFSAERPKGSFSTLEIQRTEQGDSAMYLCASSRDKKETQYFGPGTRLLVL.

The chain employs TRBV14 and TRBJ2-5; possibly TRBD1 for D (6 bases). The ends were cut back, 5 bases at V and 13 bases at J, with 14 bases in the middle. This CDR3 has 11 residues. Germline assignment: CDR1 SGHDN and CDR2 FVKESK. CDR3 amino acids: CASSRGFTPYF. For the CDR3, the DNA is TGTGCCAGCAGCAGGGGGTTCACTCCGTACTTC. The full variable domain, completed using reference TRBV14 and TRBJ2-5, is EAGVTQFPSHSVIEKGQTVTLRCDPISGHDNLYWYRRVMGKEIKFLLHFVKESKQDESGMPNNRFLAERTGGTYSTLKVQPAELEDSGVYFCASSRGFTPYFGPGTRLLVL.

In this sample, this clone turned up a few times. The chain employs TRBV6-5 and TRBJ2-5, with 7 bases matching TRBD1. J gave up 1 base and V 2 bases, and 4 bases lay outside the gene matches. The CDR3 loop spans 15 amino acids. Germline CDR1 MNHEY, CDR2 SVGAGI. DNA of the CDR3: TGTGCCAGCAGTTACCACGGGACAGCCCAAGAGACCCAGTACTTC. Its translation is CASSYHGTAQETQYF.

The J gene is TRBJ2-1, the V gene TRBV30; a possible D gene is TRBD2 (6 bases). Germline V gene sequence: CDR1 GTSNPN, CDR2 SVGIG (reference sequence). CDR3 length equals 15 residues. V lost 3 bases and J lost 7, with 19 bases in between. The CDR3 region is CAWREGKALLNEQFF. CDR3 in DNA: TGTGCCTGGAGGGAGGGCAAGGCTCTCCTGAATGAGCAGTTCTTC. Full variable domain (remainder filled in from reference TRBV30 and TRBJ2-1): SQTIHQWPATLVQPVGSPLSLECTVEGTSNPNLYWYRQAAGRGLQLLFYSVGIGQISSEVPQNLSASRPQDRQFILSSKKLLLSDSGFYLCAWREGKALLNEQFFGPGTRLTVL.

This chain links TRBV6-1 with TRBJ2-3, with D maybe TRBD2 (7 bases). V dropped 2 bases and J dropped 5 bases, with 20 bases sitting between them. CDR3 length: 17 amino acids. Germline V gene sequence: CDR1 MNHNS, CDR2 SASEGT. The CDR3 DNA follows: TGTGCCAGCAGTGAAAGCGGGCGGGGGACAAGATTAGATACGCAGTATTTT. It translates to CASSESGRGTRLDTQYF.

This clone appeared a few times. The chain recombines TRBV7-2 with TRBJ1-1; D unclear. Trimming removed 6 bases at V and 1 base at J, with 9 bases between. This CDR3 is built from 13 residues. The germline V gene encodes CDR1 SGHTA and CDR2 FQGNSA. As DNA, the CDR3 is TGTGCCAGCAGTTACAAAAGGAACACTGAAGCTTTCTTT. Protein: CASSYKRNTEAFF. The complete variable domain, with remaining parts taken from reference TRBV7-2 and TRBJ1-1, reads GAGVSQSPSNKVTEKGKDVELRCDPISGHTALYWYRQSLGQGLEFLIYFQGNSAPDKSGLPSDRFSAERTGGSVSTLTIQRTQQEDSAVYLCASSYKRNTEAFFGQGTRLTVV.

This clone was observed at least ten times. J is TRBJ2-1 and V is TRBV18; 7 bases are shared with TRBD1. V lost 3 bases to trimming and J lost 3 bases; unmatched junction nucleotides: 11. The CDR3 is 17 amino acids. Germline CDR1 reads KGHSH; CDR2 reads LQKENI. In DNA form, the CDR3 reads TGTGCCAGCTCACCGCGTTCCGGGACAGCGATCTACAATGAGCAGTTCTTC. Its translation is CASSPRSGTAIYNEQFF.